These 11 T cell receptor beta chains share one sample of origin, sequenced in a study of CD8 T cells in Susac syndrome. About 0.5 to 1 ug RNA was reverse transcribed with random hexamers. TCRdb re-called the immunoSEQ multiplex PCR reads with MiXCR, one entry per CDR3 protein. The table includes about 71,000 distinct CDR3 sequences, over 90% detected once. Sequenced: CD4+ T cells from PBMCs. The receptors come from a human donor with multiple sclerosis.

The table lists this clonotype with a count of one. The genes are TRBV9 and TRBJ2-1; 7 nucleotides agree with TRBD1. Looked up from germline, CDR1 is SGDLS and CDR2 is YYNGEE. The CDR3 is made up of 15 amino acids. The junction had 12 bases not matched to a gene; V was cut back by 3 bases and J by 9 bases. CDR3 residues: CASSALLTRDSEQFF. As DNA, the CDR3 is TGTGCCAGCAGCGCCCTTCTAACCCGGGACAGTGAGCAGTTCTTC.

The J gene is TRBJ1-4, the V gene TRBV11-3, with D possibly matching TRBD1 (6 bases). Germline loops: CDR1 SGHNT, CDR2 YENEEA. V lost 7 bases to trimming and J lost 6 bases, with 18 bases between them. The CDR3 spans 15 residues. CDR3 residues: CASTYRGGGDEKLFF. Written as DNA, the CDR3 is TGTGCCAGCACCTACCGGGGAGGGGGTGATGAAAAACTGTTTTTT. Complete variable domain (other parts from reference TRBV11-3 and TRBJ1-4): EAGVVQSPRYKIIEKKQPVAFWCNPISGHNTLYWYLQNLGQGPELLIRYENEEAVDDSQLPKDRFSAERLKGVDSTLKIQPAELGDSAVYLCASTYRGGGDEKLFFGSGTQLSVL.

This CDR3 is CASSVVGQGGGEQYF. The CDR3 bases are TGTGCCAGCAGCGTAGTAGGGCAGGGCGGAGGCGAGCAGTACTTC. The chain is built from TRBV9 and TRBJ2-7; D could derive from TRBD1 or TRBD2 (5 bases each). Germline V gives CDR1 SGDLS, CDR2 YYNGEE. The CDR3 contains 15 residues. With 0 bases removed from V and 6 bases from J, the gap between germline ends came to 16 bases.

The chain uses TRBV15 and TRBJ2-5, with a tentative D call TRBD1 (5 bases). V lost 0 bases, J lost 4 bases, and 15 bases lay in between. CDR1 and CDR2 (germline): LNHNV, YYDKDF (reference sequence). This CDR3 is 16 amino acids long. The CDR3 region has the DNA TGTGCCACCAGCAGAGATCTCACGGTTGGGGCAGAGACCCAGTACTTC. Translating it yields CATSRDLTVGAETQYF.

The chain couples TRBV12-3 or TRBV12-4 to TRBJ2-5; 7 nucleotides line up with TRBD2. J gave up 5 bases and V 0 bases, and 6 bases lay outside the gene matches. The length of the CDR3 is 15 residues. The CDR3 DNA follows: TGTGCCAGCAGTTTAGCTGGCGGGGGTGGGGAGACCCAGTACTTC. Translating gives CASSLAGGGGETQYF.

The chain joins TRBV4-2 to TRBJ2-5; possible D gene TRBD2, 7 bases. Germline values: CDR1 LGHNA, CDR2 YNFKEQ. This CDR3 has 14 amino acids. V dropped 8 bases and J dropped 7 bases, with 20 bases sitting between them. CDR3 loop: CASGGAGARGTQYF. DNA for the CDR3: TGTGCCAGCGGAGGTGCGGGGGCCAGGGGGACCCAGTACTTC.

V usage is TRBV2 and J usage is TRBJ2-5; 9 bases match TRBD1. The V gene's germline CDR1 is SNHLY and CDR2 FYNNEI. Trimming removed 6 bases from V and 4 bases from J; junction bases left unmatched: 9. The CDR3 sequence is 15 residues long. CDR3 coding DNA: TGTGCCAGCAGAGCCCGGGACAGGGTGGGAGAGACCCAGTACTTC. The encoded protein is CASRARDRVGETQYF.

The chain links TRBV13 to TRBJ1-2, with D unresolved. The CDR3 contains 12 residues. The V and J ends lost 8 bases and 6 bases respectively, with 13 bases between them. Germline V gene sequence: CDR1 PRHDT, CDR2 FYEKMQ (reference sequence). Here the CDR3 DNA reads TGTGCCAGCCCACCCAAGGGCCATGGCTACACCTTC. Translated: CASPPKGHGYTF. The full variable domain, completed using reference TRBV13 and TRBJ1-2, is AAGVIQSPRHLIKEKRETATLKCYPIPRHDTVYWYQQGPGQDPQFLISFYEKMQSDKGSIPDRFSAQQFSDYHSELNMSSLELGDSALYFCASPPKGHGYTFGSGTRLTVV.

This clonotype has just one count. The rearrangement links TRBV12-3 or TRBV12-4 to TRBJ2-2; the match to TRBD2 covers 10 bases. The ends lost 5 bases at V and 6 bases at J; junction bases unmatched: 9. CDR3 length: 16 amino acids. This CDR3 reads CASSPRVAGGSGELFF. The CDR3 nucleotides are TGTGCCAGCAGTCCCCGGGTAGCGGGGGGATCCGGGGAGCTGTTTTTT.

The chain combines TRBV29-1 with TRBJ1-2, with D perhaps TRBD1 (5 bases). There are 12 residues in the CDR3. Trimming removed 8 bases from V and 1 base from J, with 11 bases in between. The germline V gene encodes CDR1 SQVTM and CDR2 ANQGSEA. CDR3 in DNA: TGCAGCTACGGGGGGGGTAACTATGGCTACACCTTC. This gives the protein CSYGGGNYGYTF.

As DNA, the CDR3 is TGTGCCAGCAGTTACAGGGCGGCTAATGAAAAACTGTTTTTT. Protein: CASSYRAANEKLFF. The J gene is TRBJ1-4, the V gene TRBV12-3 or TRBV12-4, with D possibly TRBD1 on 6 matching bases. V lost 4 bases, J lost 3 bases, and 9 bases lay in between. The length of the CDR3 is 14 residues.